Below, 32 T cell receptor beta chains from the same sample are listed, as sequenced in a study of blood T cell repertoires in COVID-19. Clones were sequenced by immunoSEQ multiplex PCR, and TCRdb holds only the in-frame ones, with some missing. The repertoire holds under 80,000 clones, with roughly nine tenths as singletons. Sequencing input: peripheral blood. These receptors were taken from a man aged 45-65 years with active COVID-19.

This clone was counted only a few times. The chain uses TRBV19 and TRBJ2-7, with 7 positions matching TRBD1. Per germline, CDR1 LNHDA and CDR2 SQIVND (reference sequence). The J segment lost 3 bases and the V segment lost 2 bases, leaving 7 bases of the junction unmatched. This CDR3 has 15 amino acids. CDR3 sequence (DNA): TGTGCCAGTAGTATATGGGACAGTCGCGGCTACGAGCAGTACTTC. This translates into CASSIWDSRGYEQYF.

The J gene is TRBJ1-5, the V gene TRBV19, with D possibly matching TRBD1 (6 bases). Germline V lookup: CDR1 LNHDA, CDR2 SQIVND (reference sequence). This CDR3 is 13 amino acids long. Trimming cost V 10 bases and J 5 bases, with 15 bases left between them. The CDR3 coding sequence is TGTGCCACCACGGGGGGCGCCTATCAGCCCCAGCATTTT. It translates to CATTGGAYQPQHF.

The chain has TRBV27 and TRBJ1-6, with D tentatively TRBD1 (5 bases). CDR1 MNHEY and CDR2 SMNVEV come from the germline V gene (reference sequence). This CDR3 spans 18 amino acids. Trimming removed 6 bases from V and 0 bases from J, with 18 bases in between. The CDR3 loop is CASRTGNFVSSYNSPLHF. DNA of the CDR3: TGTGCCAGCAGAACAGGCAACTTCGTAAGCTCCTATAATTCACCCCTCCACTTT.

The chain is built from TRBV18 and TRBJ2-5; 7 nucleotides match TRBD2. This CDR3 contains 14 residues. The V and J ends lost 3 bases and 5 bases, in that order; junction bases with no gene match: 6. Per germline, CDR1 KGHSH and CDR2 LQKENI. The CDR3: CASSPPSGIETQYF. The DNA for the CDR3 is TGTGCCAGCTCACCTCCCAGCGGGATTGAGACCCAGTACTTC. Together with reference TRBV18 and TRBJ2-5, the CDR3 gives the full variable domain: NAGVMQNPRHLVRRRGQEARLRCSPMKGHSHVYWYRQLPEEGLKFMVYLQKENIIDESGMPKERFSAEFPKEGPSILRIQQVVRGDSAAYFCASSPPSGIETQYFGPGTRLLVL.

V is TRBV7-2 and J is TRBJ2-1; D not certain. This CDR3 has 13 residues. The V end was cut by 0 bases, the J end by 8 bases, with 8 bases between. Germline lookup yields CDR1 SGHTA and CDR2 FQGNSA. CDR3: CASSLAGSYEQFF. DNA of the CDR3: TGTGCCAGCAGCTTAGCTGGCTCCTATGAGCAGTTCTTC.

The chain has TRBV6-5 and TRBJ2-3; 13 nucleotides match TRBD2. Germline V lookup: CDR1 MNHEY, CDR2 SVGAGI. This CDR3 has 15 amino acids. Losses at the gene ends were 2 bases for V and 10 bases for J; bases not matched to a gene: 6. CDR3 nucleotide sequence: TGTGCCAGCAGTTACGTTAGACTAGCGGGAGGCCCGCAGTATTTT. Protein: CASSYVRLAGGPQYF.

The chain couples TRBV7-9 to TRBJ2-5; D is ambiguous. Germline CDR1 is SEHNR and CDR2 is FQNEAQ (reference sequence). This CDR3 spans 12 amino acids. With 3 bases removed from V and 3 bases from J, the gap between germline ends came to 5 bases. CDR3 in DNA: TGTGCCAGCAGCTTGTCTAAAGAGACCCAGTACTTC. It translates to CASSLSKETQYF.

In its sample, this clone was seen a few times. This chain links TRBV3-1 (or the pseudogene TRBV3-2) with TRBJ1-3, with D perhaps matching TRBD1 (6 bases). CDR1 LGHDT and CDR2 YNNKEL come from the germline V gene (reference sequence). This CDR3 has 15 amino acids. Trimming pared 2 bases from V and 0 bases from J, leaving 8 bases between. The CDR3 sequence is CASSQTDSSGNTIYF. In DNA form, the CDR3 reads TGTGCCAGCAGCCAAACGGACAGCTCTGGAAACACCATATATTTT.

The chain combines TRBV5-1 with TRBJ2-7; TRBD1 might be the D (5 bases). This CDR3 has 14 residues. Trimming removed 6 bases at V and 3 bases at J, with 16 bases between. The V gene's germline CDR1 is SGHRS and CDR2 YFSETQ. The CDR3 loop is CASMSGQGHYEQYF. As DNA, the CDR3 is TGCGCCAGCATGTCAGGCCAGGGCCACTACGAGCAGTACTTC.

The chain joins TRBV28 to TRBJ2-7; D gene ambiguous. Trimming cost V 2 bases and J 5 bases, with 10 bases left between them. The germline CDR1 and CDR2 sequences are MDHEN and SYDVKM. The CDR3 extends over 13 amino acids. CDR3 loop: CASSLGRSHEQYF. For the CDR3, the DNA is TGTGCCAGCAGTTTAGGCAGGTCCCACGAGCAGTACTTC.

This clone was seen a handful of times. The chain carries TRBV7-9 and TRBJ2-7; 7 bases align to TRBD1. V trimming: 5 bases; J trimming: 1 base; junction bases outside the gene matches: 11. There are 16 residues in the CDR3. Germline CDR1 SEHNR, CDR2 FQNEAQ (reference sequence). CDR3 in DNA: TGTGCCAGCAGCACTAACAATCCGGGACAGTCCTACGAGCAGTACTTC. This codes for CASSTNNPGQSYEQYF.

This chain joins TRBV5-6 and TRBJ1-1, with D perhaps matching TRBD1 (5 bases). Trimming left V 5 bases short and J 1 base short, with 12 bases between. Germline values: CDR1 SGHDT, CDR2 YYEEEE. The CDR3 loop spans 14 amino acids. The CDR3 DNA sequence: TGTGCCAGCAGTCAAGGGGCCGGGAACACTGAAGCTTTCTTT. It is translated as CASSQGAGNTEAFF.

DNA of the CDR3: TGTGCCAGCAGACCCGCCGGGACTAGCGGCACAGATACGCAGTATTTT. It translates to CASRPAGTSGTDTQYF. The chain couples TRBV7-2 to TRBJ2-3; 10 bases are a match to TRBD2. Germline CDR1 SGHTA, CDR2 FQGNSA. The CDR3 contains 16 residues. V lost 6 bases, J lost 1 base, and 7 bases stayed unmatched.

The V and J genes are TRBV12-3 or TRBV12-4 and TRBJ2-7; weak D call: TRBD2 (5 bases). The V and J ends lost 6 bases and 4 bases respectively, with 13 bases between them. The CDR3 loop spans 13 amino acids. DNA for the CDR3: TGTGCCAGCAGCGCGAGACGGGGTTACGAGCAGTACTTC. It is translated as CASSARRGYEQYF.

The V call is TRBV5-4, the J call TRBJ1-1, with D perhaps matching TRBD1 (5 bases). The germline V gene has CDR1 SGHNT and CDR2 YYREEE (reference sequence). Trimming shortened V by 4 bases and J by 8 bases, and 18 bases separated the two germline ends. This CDR3 region has 14 residues. CDR3 residues: CASSKPGTPIEAFF. In DNA, the CDR3 is TGTGCCAGCAGCAAACCCGGGACTCCGATCGAAGCTTTCTTT.

This chain connects TRBV5-4 to TRBJ2-1; D is unresolved. The V end lost 8 bases, the J end lost 9 bases, and 15 bases lay between the germline ends. This CDR3 contains 12 residues. The germline CDR1 and CDR2 sequences are SGHNT and YYREEE (reference sequence). The CDR3 spells CASSPRPGEQFF. CDR3 coding DNA: TGTGCCAGTTCCCCCAGACCAGGTGAGCAGTTCTTC.

The CDR3 here is CASTTLGGLGSPYF. The CDR3 DNA reads TGTGCCAGCACCACCTTGGGGGGACTAGGTTCCCCGTACTTC. This chain joins TRBV2 and TRBJ2-5; TRBD2 matches 8 bases. Trimming removed 7 bases from V and 13 bases from J; junction bases left unmatched: 17. Germline-derived CDR1 and CDR2 are SNHLY and FYNNEI. CDR3 size: 14 residues. Full variable domain (remainder filled in from reference TRBV2 and TRBJ2-5): EPEVTQTPSHQVTQMGQEVILRCVPISNHLYFYWYRQILGQKVEFLVSFYNNEISEKSEIFDDQFSVERPDGSNFTLKIRSTKLEDSAMYFCASTTLGGLGSPYFGPGTRLLVL.

V usage is TRBV12-3 or TRBV12-4 and J usage is TRBJ1-5; no firm D call. V lost 6 bases and J 2 bases, leaving 5 bases between the germline ends. The length of the CDR3 is 12 residues. The DNA for the CDR3 is TGTGCCAGCAGCCTTGGCAATCAGCCCCAGCATTTT. This encodes CASSLGNQPQHF.

DNA of the CDR3: TGTGCCTGGAGTGTATCGGTCGAGCAGTACTTC. It yields the protein CAWSVSVEQYF. This chain connects TRBV30 to TRBJ2-7; D call uncertain. Trimming removed 0 bases at V and 6 bases at J, with 6 bases between. CDR3 size: 11 residues. Germline-derived CDR1 and CDR2 are GTSNPN and SVGIG (reference sequence).

This clone was seen only once. The chain is built from TRBV5-1 and TRBJ2-1; D possibly corresponds to TRBD1 (5 bases). Germline CDR1 reads SGHRS; CDR2 reads YFSETQ. The ends were cut back, 4 bases at V and 7 bases at J, with 15 bases in the middle. This CDR3 has 14 amino acids. CDR3: CASSPADSRNEQFF. In DNA, the CDR3 is TGCGCCAGCAGCCCCGCTGACAGCCGTAATGAGCAGTTCTTC.

The chain uses TRBV19 and TRBJ1-3, with TRBD1 matching 7 bases. There are 16 residues in the CDR3. Germline values: CDR1 LNHDA, CDR2 SQIVND (reference sequence). Losses at the gene ends were 5 bases for V and 7 bases for J; bases not matched to a gene: 14. The CDR3 nucleotides are TGTGCCAGTAGTTCGCGGTCTGGGACAGATTTCAACACCATATATTTT. This translates into CASSSRSGTDFNTIYF.

The gene calls are TRBV6-4 and TRBJ2-7, with TRBD2 identical over 9 bases. Germline V gene lookup returns CDR1 MRHNA and CDR2 SNTAGT. The CDR3 runs 13 residues. V was clipped by 10 bases and J by 4 bases; unmatched bases: 8. This CDR3 reads CATGSGRDYEQYF. The CDR3, as DNA: TGTGCCACCGGTAGCGGGAGAGATTACGAGCAGTACTTC.

The chain joins TRBV6-7 to TRBJ1-3; TRBD1 matches 11 bases. TRBV6-7 is classed as an ORF, of uncertain function. With 4 bases clipped from V and 4 bases from J, the junction kept 12 bases outside the gene matches. The CDR3 length is 18 residues. The CDR3 DNA sequence: TGTGCCAGCAGTTGCCGGAGGCCGGGACAGGGGGTGGGAAACACCATATATTTT. Encoded protein: CASSCRRPGQGVGNTIYF.

Of note for this clone: Other nucleotide sequences from this sample produce the same CDR3. This rearrangement joins TRBV5-1 to TRBJ1-1; 7 nucleotides line up with TRBD1. CDR3 length equals 14 residues. V trimming: 4 bases; J trimming: 1 base; junction bases outside the gene matches: 4. CDR1 and CDR2 from the germline V gene are SGHRS and YFSETQ. This chain's CDR3 is CASSPQGGNTEAFF. The CDR3 DNA follows: TGCGCCAGCAGCCCGCAGGGGGGGAACACTGAAGCTTTCTTT.

V usage is TRBV19 and J usage is TRBJ2-1; D call uncertain. Germline CDR1 reads LNHDA; CDR2 reads SQIVND (reference sequence). With 5 bases removed from V and 4 bases from J, the gap between germline ends came to 18 bases. This CDR3 spans 16 amino acids. CDR3 region: CASSPRPGVWYNEQFF. The CDR3 region has the DNA TGTGCCAGTAGTCCCCGGCCGGGTGTGTGGTACAATGAGCAGTTCTTC.

Notes on this clone: At the DNA level, this CDR3 is encoded by other sequences in the same sample as well. The genes are TRBV19 and TRBJ2-2; tentative D call: TRBD2 (5 bases). Trimming took 2 bases from V and 1 from J, leaving 5 bases between them. CDR3 length equals 14 residues. Germline V gives CDR1 LNHDA, CDR2 SQIVND (reference sequence). The CDR3 spells CASSIRGNTGELFF. CDR3 coding DNA: TGTGCCAGTAGTATACGGGGGAACACCGGGGAGCTGTTTTTT.

The V and J genes are TRBV11-3 and TRBJ2-1, with a possible D match to TRBD2 (5 bases). V dropped 5 bases and J dropped 10 bases, with 9 bases sitting between them. Germline CDR1 is SGHNT and CDR2 is YENEEA. The CDR3 runs 11 residues. The CDR3 spells CASSIWEEQFF. In DNA form, the CDR3 reads TGTGCCAGCAGCATTTGGGAGGAGCAGTTCTTC.

The chain is built from TRBV5-4 and TRBJ1-1, with 9 bases aligning to TRBD1. Trimming at V came to 3 bases and at J to 6 bases, leaving 9 bases not matched to a gene. CDR1 is SGHNT, CDR2 YYREEE, per germline (reference sequence). The CDR3 is 15 amino acids. The CDR3 DNA reads as TGTGCCAGCAGCTCAACCGGGACAGGGCCTCCTGAAGCTTTCTTT. It encodes CASSSTGTGPPEAFF.

This clone showed up just once. The rearrangement uses TRBV10-3 and TRBJ1-2, with 7 bases matching TRBD1. The CDR3 totals 15 residues. Germline V gene data show CDR1 as ENHRY and CDR2 as SYGVKD. The ends lost 11 bases at V and 1 base at J; junction bases unmatched: 13. CDR3 sequence (DNA): TGTGCCGTAAATCCGGGACAGACCATTAACTATGGCTACACCTTC. Protein: CAVNPGQTINYGYTF.

The chain employs TRBV13 and TRBJ2-5; a weak D match, TRBD2 (6 bases). CDR1 is PRHDT and CDR2 is FYEKMQ in the germline V gene (reference sequence). V was clipped by 0 bases and J by 5 bases, with 7 bases between them. The CDR3 sequence is 13 residues long. The DNA for the CDR3 is TGTGCCAGCAGCTTAGGGGGAGGTGAGACCCAGTACTTC. Residues: CASSLGGGETQYF. Full variable domain (outside the CDR3, taken from reference TRBV13 and TRBJ2-5): AAGVIQSPRHLIKEKRETATLKCYPIPRHDTVYWYQQGPGQDPQFLISFYEKMQSDKGSIPDRFSAQQFSDYHSELNMSSLELGDSALYFCASSLGGGETQYFGPGTRLLVL.

This rearrangement joins TRBV7-2 to TRBJ1-6, with TRBD1 matching over 11 bases. The V gene's germline CDR1 is SGHTA and CDR2 FQGNSA. CDR3 size: 17 residues. J gave up 3 bases and V 4 bases, and 5 bases lay outside the gene matches. CDR3 nucleotides: TGTGCCAGCAGCTACGGACAGGGGGCTTTCTATAATTCACCCCTCCACTTT. As protein: CASSYGQGAFYNSPLHF. Complete variable domain (other parts from reference TRBV7-2 and TRBJ1-6): GAGVSQSPSNKVTEKGKDVELRCDPISGHTALYWYRQSLGQGLEFLIYFQGNSAPDKSGLPSDRFSAERTGGSVSTLTIQRTQQEDSAVYLCASSYGQGAFYNSPLHFGNGTRLTVT.

The chain links TRBV3-1 (or the pseudogene TRBV3-2) to TRBJ2-1, with a tentative D call TRBD1 (6 bases). Germline V gene sequence: CDR1 LGHDT, CDR2 YNNKEL (reference sequence). Trimming cost V 5 bases and J 0 bases, with 14 bases left between them. The CDR3 has 16 residues. CDR3 sequence reads: CASSYGTRGSYNEQFF. CDR3 sequence (DNA): TGTGCCAGCAGCTACGGGACCAGGGGCTCCTACAATGAGCAGTTCTTC.